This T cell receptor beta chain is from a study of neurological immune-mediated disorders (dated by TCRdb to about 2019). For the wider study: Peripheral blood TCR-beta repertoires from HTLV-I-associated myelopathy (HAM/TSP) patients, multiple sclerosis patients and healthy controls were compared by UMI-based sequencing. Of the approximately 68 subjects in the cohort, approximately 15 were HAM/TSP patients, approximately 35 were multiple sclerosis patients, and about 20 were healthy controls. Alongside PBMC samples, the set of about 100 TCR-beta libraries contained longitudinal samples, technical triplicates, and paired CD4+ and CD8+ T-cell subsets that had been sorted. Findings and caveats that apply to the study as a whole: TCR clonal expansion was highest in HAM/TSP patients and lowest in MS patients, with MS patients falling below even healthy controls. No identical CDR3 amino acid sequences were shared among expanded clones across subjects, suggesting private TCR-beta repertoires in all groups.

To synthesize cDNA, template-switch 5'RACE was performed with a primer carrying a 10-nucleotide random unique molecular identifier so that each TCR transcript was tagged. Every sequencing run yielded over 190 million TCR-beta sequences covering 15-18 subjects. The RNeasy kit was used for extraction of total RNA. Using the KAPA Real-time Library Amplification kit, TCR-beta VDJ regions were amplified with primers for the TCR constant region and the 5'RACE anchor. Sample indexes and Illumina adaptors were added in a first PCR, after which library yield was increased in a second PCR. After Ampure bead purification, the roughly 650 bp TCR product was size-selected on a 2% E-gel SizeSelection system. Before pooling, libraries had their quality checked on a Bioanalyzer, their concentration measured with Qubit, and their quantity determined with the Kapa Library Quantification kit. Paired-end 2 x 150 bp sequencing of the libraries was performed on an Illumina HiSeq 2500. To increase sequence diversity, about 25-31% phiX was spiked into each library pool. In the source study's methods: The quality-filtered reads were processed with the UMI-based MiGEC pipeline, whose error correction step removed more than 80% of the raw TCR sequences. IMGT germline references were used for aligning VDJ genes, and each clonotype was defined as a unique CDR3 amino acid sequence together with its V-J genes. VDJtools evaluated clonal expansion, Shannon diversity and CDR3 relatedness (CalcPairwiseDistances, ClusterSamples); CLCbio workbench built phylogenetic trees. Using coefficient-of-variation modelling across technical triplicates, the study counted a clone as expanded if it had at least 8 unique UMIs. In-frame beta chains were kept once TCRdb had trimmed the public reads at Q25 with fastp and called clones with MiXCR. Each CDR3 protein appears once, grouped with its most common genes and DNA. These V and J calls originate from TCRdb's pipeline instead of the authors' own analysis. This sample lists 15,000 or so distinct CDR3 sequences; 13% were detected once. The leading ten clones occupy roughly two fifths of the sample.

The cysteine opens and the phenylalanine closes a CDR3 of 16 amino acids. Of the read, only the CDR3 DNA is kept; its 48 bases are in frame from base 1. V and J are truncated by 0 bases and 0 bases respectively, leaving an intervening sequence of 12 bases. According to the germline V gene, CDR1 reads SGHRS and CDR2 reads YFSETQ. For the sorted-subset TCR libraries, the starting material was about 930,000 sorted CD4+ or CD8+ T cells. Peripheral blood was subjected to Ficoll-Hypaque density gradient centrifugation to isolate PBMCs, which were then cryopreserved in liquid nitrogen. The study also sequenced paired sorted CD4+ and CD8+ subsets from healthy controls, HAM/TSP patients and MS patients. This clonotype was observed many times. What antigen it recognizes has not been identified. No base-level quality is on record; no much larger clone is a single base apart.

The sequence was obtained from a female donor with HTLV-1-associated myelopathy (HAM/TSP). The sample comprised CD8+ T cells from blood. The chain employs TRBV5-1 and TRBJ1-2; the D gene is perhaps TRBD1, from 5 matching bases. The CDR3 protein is CASSLDPTDTNYGYTF. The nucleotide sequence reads TGCGCCAGCAGCTTGGACCCGACAGACACTAACTATGGCTACACCTTC.